These 18 T cell receptor beta chains were all obtained from the same sample, sequenced in a study of blood T cell repertoires in COVID-19. Repertoires were generated with immunoSEQ multiplex PCR, while TCRdb's copy carries only in-frame clones and drops some. The table has about 270,000 clones, 82% seen once. The specimen sequenced was peripheral blood. The receptors shown here come from a woman between 18 and 30 years old with acute or convalescent COVID-19.

This chain links TRBV4-3 with TRBJ1-4; D is possibly TRBD1 (6 bases). Germline V lookup: CDR1 LGHNA, CDR2 YSLEER. This CDR3 has 16 residues. V was shortened by 4 bases and J by 4 bases, with 16 bases between the two germline ends. The CDR3 is CASSPRDRTYNEKLFF. The CDR3 DNA follows: TGCGCCAGCAGCCCCCGCGACAGGACTTATAATGAAAAACTGTTTTTT.

V is TRBV7-9 and J is TRBJ2-2; tentatively, D is TRBD1 (6 bases). The CDR3 runs 15 residues. Trimming stripped 6 bases from V and 4 bases from J, with 15 bases between. Looked up from germline, CDR1 is SEHNR and CDR2 is FQNEAQ (reference sequence). CDR3 protein: CASSFAGQPTGELFF. CDR3 sequence (DNA): TGTGCCAGCAGTTTTGCCGGACAGCCCACCGGGGAGCTGTTTTTT.

The chain recombines TRBV27 with TRBJ1-4; the D gene is possibly TRBD1 (6 bases). This CDR3 has 15 residues. The V end lost 3 bases, the J end lost 1 base, and 9 bases lay between the germline ends. CDR1 is MNHEY and CDR2 is SMNVEV in the germline V gene (reference sequence). The CDR3 is CASSFRGLTNEKLFF. The CDR3 nucleotides read TGTGCCAGCAGTTTTAGGGGGTTAACTAATGAAAAACTGTTTTTT.

The V call is TRBV19, the J call TRBJ2-3; TRBD2 matches 9 bases. The germline V gene encodes CDR1 LNHDA and CDR2 SQIVND (reference sequence). The ends lost 3 bases at V and 4 bases at J; junction bases unmatched: 5. This CDR3 is 15 amino acids long. CDR3 protein: CASSMTLAGPDTQYF. CDR3 coding DNA: TGTGCCAGTAGTATGACACTAGCGGGCCCAGATACGCAGTATTTT.

The chain links TRBV19 to TRBJ2-7; maybe TRBD1 (5 bases). Trimming cost V 2 bases and J 2 bases, with 10 bases left between them. The CDR3 is 14 residues long. Germline CDR1 LNHDA, CDR2 SQIVND (reference sequence). The CDR3 reads CASSIWGRAYEQYF. The CDR3 nucleotides read TGTGCCAGTAGTATATGGGGCAGAGCCTACGAGCAGTACTTC.

This sequence joins TRBV7-9 and TRBJ1-2; TRBD1 matches at 8 bases. V trimming: 5 bases; J trimming: 4 bases; junction bases outside the gene matches: 9. The germline CDR1 and CDR2 sequences are SEHNR and FQNEAQ (reference sequence). CDR3 length: 15 residues. CDR3 in DNA: TGTGCCAGCAGCGATACAGGGGGGTCGAGCTATGGCTACACCTTC. Translating gives CASSDTGGSSYGYTF.

The CDR3 loop is CATSVERLAGVSEQFF. CDR3 sequence (DNA): TGTGCCACCAGTGTAGAAAGGCTAGCGGGAGTAAGTGAGCAGTTCTTC. The gene calls are TRBV24-1 and TRBJ2-1, with 10 bases identical to TRBD2. This CDR3 region has 16 residues. The trim removed 5 bases at V and 9 bases at J, leaving 12 bases unmatched. CDR1 and CDR2 (germline): KGHDR, SFDVKD.

The chain is built from TRBV6-5 and TRBJ1-1, with 8 bases fitting TRBD1. The CDR3 runs 14 residues. Trimming took 2 bases from V and 1 from J; bases not matched to a gene: 0. CDR1 is MNHEY, CDR2 SVGAGI, per germline. DNA of the CDR3: TGTGCCAGCAGTTACCAGGGGGCGAACACTGAAGCTTTCTTT. Amino acids: CASSYQGANTEAFF.

This chain joins TRBV5-4 and TRBJ2-5; 8 positions match TRBD1. CDR3 length equals 16 residues. Germline CDR1 and CDR2: SGHNT and YYREEE (reference sequence). V shed 4 bases and J 5 bases; nucleotides not matched to a gene: 13. Here the CDR3 reads CASSHNDRGWEETQYF. CDR3 coding DNA: TGTGCCAGCAGCCACAACGACAGGGGATGGGAGGAGACCCAGTACTTC.

V and J are TRBV19 and TRBJ2-2; 12 bases are a match to TRBD2. Per the germline V gene, CDR1 is LNHDA and CDR2 is SQIVND (reference sequence). The CDR3 is made up of 18 amino acids. The J segment lost 4 bases and the V segment lost 2 bases, leaving 8 bases of the junction unmatched. The CDR3 sequence: CASSIYRGLAGSTGELFF. CDR3 nucleotides: TGTGCCAGTAGTATATATAGGGGACTAGCGGGTTCCACCGGGGAGCTGTTTTTT.

The V gene is TRBV9, the J gene TRBJ2-7, with 8 bases aligning to TRBD1. The germline V gene has CDR1 SGDLS and CDR2 YYNGEE. The CDR3 runs 15 residues. The J segment lost 6 bases and the V segment lost 4 bases, leaving 12 bases of the junction unmatched. As DNA, the CDR3 is TGTGCCAGCAGCTCCACCGGGACAGGTTACGCCGAGCAGTACTTC. It yields the protein CASSSTGTGYAEQYF.

The V and J genes are TRBV11-3 and TRBJ2-1; possibly TRBD2 for D (7 bases). V was pared by 0 bases and J by 0 bases, with 21 bases between. This CDR3 comprises 20 residues. Germline V gene sequence: CDR1 SGHNT, CDR2 YENEEA. The CDR3 reads CASSLDGGPAGRPSYNEQFF. The CDR3 DNA reads TGTGCCAGCAGCTTAGACGGGGGGCCAGCGGGCAGACCCTCCTACAATGAGCAGTTCTTC.

The V gene is TRBV7-2, the J gene TRBJ2-2, with 10 bases identical to TRBD2. This CDR3 comprises 16 residues. Germline trimming cut 5 bases from V and 6 bases from J; bases unmatched to any gene: 9. Germline V gives CDR1 SGHTA, CDR2 FQGNSA. CDR3 region: CASSQGASGSAGELFF. The CDR3 DNA reads TGTGCCAGCAGCCAGGGCGCTAGCGGGAGTGCCGGGGAGCTGTTTTTT.

The V call is TRBV19, the J call TRBJ1-4, with a possible D match to TRBD1 (6 bases). Trimming took 7 bases from V and 4 from J, leaving 13 bases between them. The CDR3 sequence is 14 residues long. Germline CDR1 LNHDA, CDR2 SQIVND (reference sequence). CDR3 DNA sequence: TGTGCCAGTACCGGACAGAAAATTAATGAAAAACTGTTTTTT. This translates into CASTGQKINEKLFF.

As regards this clone: A junction end diverges from the germline sequence, so it may reflect a read error. The CDR3 spells CARSLAGGAGQPQHF. The CDR3 DNA reads as TGCGCCCGCAGCTTGGCGGGGGGGGCGGGTCAGCCCCAGCATTTT. The chain employs TRBV5-1 and TRBJ1-5; D is perhaps TRBD1 (6 bases). The CDR3 loop spans 15 amino acids. Germline V gene sequence: CDR1 SGHRS, CDR2 YFSETQ.

This chain connects TRBV11-2 to TRBJ2-1; D not resolved. The germline V and J ends were trimmed by 1 base and 0 bases, with 13 bases remaining between them. The CDR3 extends over 17 amino acids. CDR1 is SGHAT, CDR2 FQNNGV, per germline. The CDR3 region is CASSLGSQFRSYNEQFF. CDR3 nucleotide sequence: TGTGCCAGCAGCTTAGGGTCGCAGTTCCGCTCCTACAATGAGCAGTTCTTC. Full variable domain (rest looked up from reference TRBV11-2 and TRBJ2-1): EAGVAQSPRYKIIEKRQSVAFWCNPISGHATLYWYQQILGQGPKLLIQFQNNGVVDDSQLPKDRFSAERLKGVDSTLKIQPAKLEDSAVYLCASSLGSQFRSYNEQFFGPGTRLTVL.

The chain uses TRBV24-1 and TRBJ1-2, with a weak D call TRBD1 (6 bases). Trimming pared 0 bases from V and 8 bases from J, leaving 15 bases between. The CDR3 spans 15 residues. Per the germline V gene, CDR1 is KGHDR and CDR2 is SFDVKD. The CDR3 nucleotides read TGTGCCACCAGTGATTTGTCCAGGGGAATTGAAGGCTACACCTTC. This translates into CATSDLSRGIEGYTF.

The chain recombines TRBV5-1 with TRBJ2-7, with a weak D call TRBD2 (6 bases). This CDR3 is built from 16 residues. V was trimmed by 0 bases and J by 1 base, leaving 14 bases between them. Germline CDR1 SGHRS, CDR2 YFSETQ. The CDR3 sequence: CASSLELASASYEQYF. The CDR3 DNA reads as TGCGCCAGCAGCTTGGAACTGGCTAGCGCATCCTACGAGCAGTACTTC.